Listed below are T cell receptor beta chains from one sample, sequenced in a study of blood T cell repertoires in COVID-19. TCRdb keeps only in-frame clones here, not all; method: immunoSEQ multiplex PCR. The sample lists approximately 89,000 clones, roughly 80% occurring once. The sample taken for sequencing was peripheral blood. These receptor sequences come from a woman in her sixties or seventies with active or convalescent COVID-19. Both conserved end residues are part of each CDR3. The size field is filled for only some rows; it gives once, few, many or a size class.

>TRBV7-9|TRBJ2-2|.
CASSSQGQNTGELFF
>TRBV6-5|TRBJ1-2|.
CASRPDSLYGYTF
>TRBV18|TRBJ1-1|.
CASSHGQGSYTEAFF
>TRBV19|TRBJ1-1|once
CASSIPSRGGAPEAFF
>TRBV7-2|TRBJ2-7|.
CASSLGRGWPEQYF
>TRBV2|TRBJ2-7|once
CASSNLLAGGSEQYF
>TRBV28|TRBJ2-7|.
CASSAAGALTYEQYF
>TRBV3-1/TRBV3-2|TRBJ2-3|.
CASSQDLGLAGYTDTQYF
>TRBV5-1|TRBJ1-2|.
CASSPTPGGDYGYTF
>TRBV3-1/TRBV3-2|TRBJ2-2|.
CASSRDPGQGSGELFF
>TRBV30|TRBJ1-3|.
CAWTGTGNTIYF
>TRBV7-8|TRBJ1-2|few
CASSLEAGGNNYGYTF
>TRBV15|TRBJ2-7|.
CATLYLPRSEQYF
>TRBV11-2|TRBJ2-3|once
CASSFRGLYTDTQYF
>TRBV6-5|TRBJ2-7|.
CASSETGGFDEQYF
>TRBV5-1|TRBJ1-1|.
CASSSTGHEAFF
>TRBV6-2/TRBV6-3|TRBJ2-1|.
CASSPSLYNEQFF
>TRBV6-5|TRBJ1-1|.
CASTRDKNTEAFF
>TRBV6-5|TRBJ1-6|.
CASSLQGLPNSPLHF
>TRBV5-8|TRBJ1-3|.
CASSPIDRRQPSGNTIYF
>TRBV5-1|TRBJ2-1|.
CASSTLTSGDYNEQFF
>TRBV4-1|TRBJ1-4|.
CASSRGGLVATNEKLFF
>TRBV18|TRBJ1-6|.
CASSPSTGDFTLHF
>TRBV7-2|TRBJ1-2|.
CASSLVGRDRGGYTF
>TRBV27|TRBJ1-1|.
CASSYSRFGNTEAFF
>TRBV5-1|TRBJ2-7|.
CASSPGRDRASYEQYF
>TRBV2|TRBJ2-5|.
CASGLQETQYF
>TRBV28|TRBJ2-7|.
CASSFEDYRGEQYF
>TRBV18|TRBJ1-2|.
CASSPAGQVDGGYTF
>TRBV6-2/TRBV6-3|TRBJ1-5|.
CASSSTGSLENQPQHF
>TRBV4-1|TRBJ2-3|.
CASSQAERAVSTDTQYF
>TRBV9|TRBJ2-7|.
CASSVNPGGEQYF
>TRBV19|TRBJ2-2|.
CASSIAGRSGELFF
>TRBV19|TRBJ1-2|.
CASSRKPTGDWNYGYTF
>TRBV30|TRBJ1-4|.
CAWSGYNEKLFF
>TRBV5-1|TRBJ2-1|.
CASSQPPGQGYNEQFF
>TRBV15|TRBJ2-3|.
CATSRGAGRTDTQYF
>TRBV4-3|TRBJ1-5|.
CASSQDFQGQVNQPQHF
>TRBV15|TRBJ2-1|.
CATSRGRPAYNEQFF
>TRBV5-1|TRBJ1-2|.
CASSLTGGGYGYTF
>TRBV12-3/TRBV12-4|TRBJ2-4|.
CASSRGGGYIQYF
>TRBV11-2|TRBJ1-2|.
CASSLGPRSVSYYGYTF
>TRBV6-2/TRBV6-3|TRBJ2-7|.
CASSQTGYEQYF
>TRBV7-2|TRBJ2-7|once
CASSLLAGPIYEQYF